This T cell receptor beta chain was recovered during a study of shared clonotypes between healthy human individuals. Profiled with immunoSEQ multiplex PCR; TCRdb holds only in-frame clones, not every one. Of roughly 520,000 clones listed, about 96% are singletons. The TCR originated in a woman in her twenties or thirties in good health. Sequenced input: naive CD4+ T cells sorted from blood. The sample's subset: CD45RA+ positively selected.

The CDR3 sequence: CASSLSGIGGGYTF. The CDR3 DNA reads as TGTGCCAGCAGTTTATCGGGTATAGGGGGCGGCTACACCTTC. The chain links TRBV27 to TRBJ1-2; 7 nucleotides agree with TRBD1. Germline trimming cut 0 bases from V and 8 bases from J; bases unmatched to any gene: 6. This CDR3 spans 14 amino acids. Per germline, CDR1 MNHEY and CDR2 SMNVEV (reference sequence).